The clone carrying this T cell receptor (beta chain) was counted once. Assay: immunoSEQ multiplex PCR; the TCRdb copy retains only in-frame clones and omits some. The sample has hundreds of thousands of clones; around 90% are singletons. The data originate from a study of blood T cell repertoires in COVID-19. The sample taken for sequencing was peripheral blood. This receptor was obtained from a woman aged 50 to 60 who had recovered from COVID-19.

For the CDR3, the DNA is TGCGCCAGCAGCGCGACAGGGCACAGCAATCAGCCCCAGCATTTT. Its translation: CASSATGHSNQPQHF. The chain carries TRBV5-1 and TRBJ1-5, with 7 bases identical to TRBD1. The V gene end was trimmed by 4 bases and the J gene end by 1 base; junction bases not matched to a gene: 5. The germline gives CDR1 SGHRS, CDR2 YFSETQ. The CDR3 covers 15 residues.